Reported below is one T cell receptor beta chain. Per the study methods: Counts of nucleated cells, estimated from reference gene primer amplification, were obtained. The data were produced by immunoSEQ multiplex PCR, yet TCRdb's version contains in-frame clones alone and is incomplete. V and J calls and clone size are copied from that table; D and trimming were computed from the DNA. The sample includes 270,000 or so clones, about nine tenths of them seen just once. The V and J ends lost 3 bases and 7 bases, in that order; junction bases with no gene match: 7. Germline assignment: CDR1 LNHDA and CDR2 SQIVND (reference sequence). The CDR3 contains 15 residues. This sample is drawn from a study of blood T cell repertoires in COVID-19. The wider study: PBMCs, B-cell-depleted T cells, or T cells provided the cDNA or gDNA that made up the material.

Seattle-derived patients entered the study during active infection and were followed longitudinally. Material: peripheral blood. This receptor was taken from a woman younger than 45 with COVID-19, enrolled during active disease. The V and J genes are TRBV19 and TRBJ2-1; TRBD2 agrees at 9 bases. The CDR3 bases are TGTGCCAGTAGTATCCAGCGGGGGGTCCAGAATGAGCAGTTCTTC. Encoded protein: CASSIQRGVQNEQFF.